These T cell receptor beta chains were read from a single sample in a study of T cells expressing NK-cell markers. From the 5' RACE reads, TCRdb lists one entry per CDR3 protein and no DNA. The sample totals 130,000 to 150,000 distinct CDR3 sequences. The sample consisted of blood T cells: a sorted CD56 or NKG2C T cell subset, CD4+ or CD8+ T cells, or bulk PBMC T cells (not recorded which). These receptors were obtained from a man younger than 30 in good health. Each CDR3 is given with its conserved first and last residue. Each record gives: V gene, J gene, CDR3 protein.

V: TRBV19; J: TRBJ2-1; CDR3: CASSIFSLAGTYNEQFF
V: TRBV27; J: TRBJ2-1; CDR3: CASSPGTSGSEQFF
V: TRBV7-7; J: TRBJ2-2; CDR3: CASSPSPSGNTGELFF
V: TRBV7-9; J: TRBJ2-3; CDR3: CATRVGGLGTDTQYF
V: TRBV24-1; J: TRBJ1-1; CDR3: CATSDPQENTEAFF
V: TRBV20-1; J: TRBJ2-1; CDR3: CSARELAGDMLEQFF
V: TRBV25-1; J: TRBJ2-3; CDR3: CASSEHDRAADTQYF
V: TRBV12-3/TRBV12-4; J: TRBJ2-6; CDR3: CASSLDGISGANVLTF
V: TRBV2; J: TRBJ2-2; CDR3: CASSLTATGTGELFF
V: TRBV14; J: TRBJ2-7; CDR3: CASSLVVYEQYF
V: TRBV11-2; J: TRBJ2-1; CDR3: CASSFSGSLDNEQFF
V: TRBV11-2; J: TRBJ2-1; CDR3: CASSPPSGRSYNEQFF
V: TRBV27; J: TRBJ2-3; CDR3: CASKSGSRPDTQYF
V: TRBV4-1; J: TRBJ2-1; CDR3: CASSQPGTNNEQFF
V: TRBV29-1; J: TRBJ2-1; CDR3: CSVVVEMRSSYNEQFF
V: TRBV7-9; J: TRBJ2-1; CDR3: CASSWVTSGSPADEQFF
V: TRBV27; J: TRBJ2-1; CDR3: CASTQIGLAGLNEQFF
V: TRBV14; J: TRBJ2-1; CDR3: CASSQDSVDEQFF
V: TRBV6-2/TRBV6-3; J: TRBJ2-1; CDR3: CASEEGGSYNEQFF
V: TRBV29-1; J: TRBJ2-3; CDR3: CSVPLDSSHSTDTQYF
V: TRBV29-1; J: TRBJ2-1; CDR3: CSVRQWDYLDDEQFF
V: TRBV7-3; J: TRBJ2-7; CDR3: CASSLQGGLGNYEQYF
V: TRBV28; J: TRBJ2-1; CDR3: CASGYRGHNEQFF
V: TRBV6-2/TRBV6-3; J: TRBJ2-5; CDR3: CASSYSRGWAGPTQLRNETQYF
V: TRBV12-3/TRBV12-4; J: TRBJ2-5; CDR3: CASRTSTVSDPQYF
V: TRBV24-1; J: TRBJ2-1; CDR3: CATSDGTSGASIVHNEQFF
V: TRBV5-6; J: TRBJ2-7; CDR3: CASSRPDQEGVYEQYF
V: TRBV2; J: TRBJ2-4; CDR3: CASSGSRERLAKNIQYF
V: TRBV20-1; J: TRBJ2-3; CDR3: CSARPSGRVIDTQYF
V: TRBV19; J: TRBJ2-2; CDR3: CASSDEQRGGGTGELFF
V: TRBV29-1; J: TRBJ2-7; CDR3: CSVEFRDGGNEQYF
V: TRBV12-3/TRBV12-4; J: TRBJ2-1; CDR3: CASSLEMGLAVLGQFF
V: TRBV6-5; J: TRBJ2-2; CDR3: CASSYGQGPAGELFF
V: TRBV20-1; J: TRBJ2-1; CDR3: CSARGVRNEQFF
V: TRBV29-1; J: TRBJ2-1; CDR3: CSVRDRGVDNEQFF
V: TRBV29-1; J: TRBJ2-7; CDR3: CSGASEGYEQYF
V: TRBV20-1; J: TRBJ1-1; CDR3: CSARDRDRVTEAFF
V: TRBV20-1; J: TRBJ2-1; CDR3: CSARDLRAENNEQFF
V: TRBV29-1; J: TRBJ2-5; CDR3: CSVIRLAGGPAWETQYF
V: TRBV7-6; J: TRBJ2-1; CDR3: CASSLGSRGYGEQFF
V: TRBV19; J: TRBJ1-4; CDR3: CASSLRLTSDEKLFF
V: TRBV7-9; J: TRBJ2-3; CDR3: CAGSFSDTQYF
V: TRBV3-1; J: TRBJ1-1; CDR3: CASSQAPGGVGNTEAFF
V: TRBV27; J: TRBJ2-3; CDR3: CASSTLGLAGITDTQYF
V: TRBV20-1; J: TRBJ2-7; CDR3: CSALSGLPYEQYF
V: TRBV12-3/TRBV12-4; J: TRBJ1-1; CDR3: CASRPLTMGGNTEAFF
V: TRBV6-1; J: TRBJ2-7; CDR3: CASSPLGHLSYEQYF
V: TRBV19; J: TRBJ2-1; CDR3: CASSAASGAYNEQFF
V: TRBV4-3; J: TRBJ1-2; CDR3: CASSQGRAPNYGYTF
V: TRBV12-3/TRBV12-4; J: TRBJ2-7; CDR3: CASSFRQSSYEQYF
V: TRBV2; J: TRBJ2-3; CDR3: CASSGGGSTDTQYF
V: TRBV7-2; J: TRBJ2-2; CDR3: CASSLAPGLAETLVGSGELFF